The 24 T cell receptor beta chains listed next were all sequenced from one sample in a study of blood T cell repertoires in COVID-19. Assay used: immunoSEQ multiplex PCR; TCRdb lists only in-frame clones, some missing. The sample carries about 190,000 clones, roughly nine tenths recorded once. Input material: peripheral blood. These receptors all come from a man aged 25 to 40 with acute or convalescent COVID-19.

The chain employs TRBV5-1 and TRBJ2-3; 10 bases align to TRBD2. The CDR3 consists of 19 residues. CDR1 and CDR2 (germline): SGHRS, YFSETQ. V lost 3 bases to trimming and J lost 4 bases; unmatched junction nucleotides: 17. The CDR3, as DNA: TGCGCCAGCAGCTACTTGGGGTCATTCGCTAGCGGGGGAGCAGATACGCAGTATTTT. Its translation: CASSYLGSFASGGADTQYF.

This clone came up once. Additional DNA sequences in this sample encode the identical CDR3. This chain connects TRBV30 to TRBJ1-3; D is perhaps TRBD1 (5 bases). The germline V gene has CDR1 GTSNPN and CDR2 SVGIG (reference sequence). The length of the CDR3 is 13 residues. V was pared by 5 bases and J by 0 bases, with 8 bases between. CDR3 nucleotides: TGTGCCTGGGACAGAAACTCTGGAAACACCATATATTTT. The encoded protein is CAWDRNSGNTIYF.

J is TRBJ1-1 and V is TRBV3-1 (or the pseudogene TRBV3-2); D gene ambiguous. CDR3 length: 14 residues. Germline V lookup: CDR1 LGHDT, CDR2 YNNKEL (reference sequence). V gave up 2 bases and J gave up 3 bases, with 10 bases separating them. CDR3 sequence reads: CASSQMEGYTEAFF. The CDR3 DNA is TGTGCCAGCAGCCAAATGGAGGGATACACTGAAGCTTTCTTT.

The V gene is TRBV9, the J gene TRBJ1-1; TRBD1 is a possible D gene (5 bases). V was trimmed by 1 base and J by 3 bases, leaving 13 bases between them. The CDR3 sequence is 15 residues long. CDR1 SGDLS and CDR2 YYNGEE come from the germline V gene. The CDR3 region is CASSVTPEGDTEAFF. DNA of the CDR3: TGTGCCAGCAGCGTAACCCCTGAAGGGGACACTGAAGCTTTCTTT.

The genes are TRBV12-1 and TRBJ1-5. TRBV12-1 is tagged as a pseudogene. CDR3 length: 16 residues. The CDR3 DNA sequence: TGTGCCAGCCGGCTCCTCGGGGTGGGTAGCAATCAGCCCCAGCATTTT. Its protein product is CASRLLGVGSNQPQHF.

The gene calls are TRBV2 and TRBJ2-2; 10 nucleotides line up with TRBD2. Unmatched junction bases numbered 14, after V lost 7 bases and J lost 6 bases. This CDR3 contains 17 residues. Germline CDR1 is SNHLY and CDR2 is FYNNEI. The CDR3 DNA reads TGTGCCAGCACCGAGGGGCTAGCGGGGGATGTGGCCGGGGAGCTGTTTTTT. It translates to CASTEGLAGDVAGELFF.

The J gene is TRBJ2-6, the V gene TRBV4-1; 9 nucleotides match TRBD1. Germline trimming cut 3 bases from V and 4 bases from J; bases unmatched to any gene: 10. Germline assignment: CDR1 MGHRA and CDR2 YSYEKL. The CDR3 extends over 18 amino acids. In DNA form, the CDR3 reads TGCGCCAGCAGCCACGATTACAGGGGGCGTGGGGGGGCCAACGTCCTGACTTTC. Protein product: CASSHDYRGRGGANVLTF.

The CDR3 sequence: CASSRGLGGKFPNSPLHF. CDR3 DNA sequence: TGTGCCAGCAGTAGGGGACTGGGAGGGAAGTTCCCCAATTCACCCCTCCACTTT. This chain uses TRBV2 with TRBJ1-6, with a possible D match to TRBD1 (5 bases). CDR1 is SNHLY and CDR2 is FYNNEI in the germline V gene. CDR3 length: 18 residues. Between the trimmed V and J ends, which lost 5 bases and 7 bases, there was a span of 24 bases. Supplemented by reference TRBV2 and TRBJ1-6, the full variable domain reads EPEVTQTPSHQVTQMGQEVILRCVPISNHLYFYWYRQILGQKVEFLVSFYNNEISEKSEIFDDQFSVERPDGSNFTLKIRSTKLEDSAMYFCASSRGLGGKFPNSPLHFGNGTRLTVT.

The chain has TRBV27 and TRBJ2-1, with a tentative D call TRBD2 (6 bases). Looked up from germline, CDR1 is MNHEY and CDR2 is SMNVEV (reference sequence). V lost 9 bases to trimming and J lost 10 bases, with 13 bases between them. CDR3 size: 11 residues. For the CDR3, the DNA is TGTGCCAGTTTTGGACTAAGGGAGCAGTTCTTC. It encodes CASFGLREQFF.

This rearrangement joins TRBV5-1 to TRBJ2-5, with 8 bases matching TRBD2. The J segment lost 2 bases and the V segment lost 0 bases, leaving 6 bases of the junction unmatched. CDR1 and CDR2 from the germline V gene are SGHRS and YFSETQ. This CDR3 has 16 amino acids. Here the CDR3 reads CASSLVVPGGQETQYF. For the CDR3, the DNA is TGCGCCAGCAGCTTGGTTGTTCCGGGAGGGCAAGAGACCCAGTACTTC.

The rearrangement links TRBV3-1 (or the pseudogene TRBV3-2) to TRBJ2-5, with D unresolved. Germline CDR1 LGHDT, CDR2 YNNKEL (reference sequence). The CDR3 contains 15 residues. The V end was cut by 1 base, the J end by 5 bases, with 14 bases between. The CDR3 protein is CASSQGTSMGETQYF. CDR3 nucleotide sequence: TGTGCCAGCAGCCAAGGAACCTCTATGGGCGAGACCCAGTACTTC.

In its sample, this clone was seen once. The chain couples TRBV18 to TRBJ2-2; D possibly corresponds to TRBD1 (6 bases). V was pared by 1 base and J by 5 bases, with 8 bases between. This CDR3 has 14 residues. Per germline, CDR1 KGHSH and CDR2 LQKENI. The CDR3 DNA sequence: TGTGCCAGCTCACCACTGGGGACAACCGGGGAGCTGTTTTTT. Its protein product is CASSPLGTTGELFF.

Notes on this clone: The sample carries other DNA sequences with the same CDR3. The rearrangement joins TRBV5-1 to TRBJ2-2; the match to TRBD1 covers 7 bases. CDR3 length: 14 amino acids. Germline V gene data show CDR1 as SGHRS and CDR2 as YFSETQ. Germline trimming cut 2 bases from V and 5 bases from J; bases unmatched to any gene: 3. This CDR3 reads CASSFLQGTGELFF. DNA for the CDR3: TGCGCCAGCAGCTTTCTACAGGGGACCGGGGAGCTGTTTTTT.

Here the CDR3 reads CASSFAENTEAFF. The CDR3 region has the DNA TGCGCCAGCAGCTTCGCAGAGAACACTGAAGCTTTCTTT. The chain combines TRBV5-1 with TRBJ1-1; no clear D. The CDR3 totals 13 residues. The V end was cut by 2 bases, the J end by 1 base, with 6 bases between. Germline V gene sequence: CDR1 SGHRS, CDR2 YFSETQ.

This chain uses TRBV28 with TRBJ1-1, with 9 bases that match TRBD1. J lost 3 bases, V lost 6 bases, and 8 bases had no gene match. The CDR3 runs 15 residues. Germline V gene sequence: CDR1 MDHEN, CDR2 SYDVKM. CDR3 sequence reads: CASSGQGMGDTEAFF. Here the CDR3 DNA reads TGTGCCAGCAGCGGACAGGGGATGGGGGACACTGAAGCTTTCTTT.

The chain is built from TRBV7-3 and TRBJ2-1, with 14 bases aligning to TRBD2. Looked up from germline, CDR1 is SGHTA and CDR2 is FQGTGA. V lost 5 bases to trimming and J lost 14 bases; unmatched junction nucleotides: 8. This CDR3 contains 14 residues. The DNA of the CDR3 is TGTGCCAGCAGCCTATCGGGACTAGCGGGGGTCAAGTTCTTC. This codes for CASSLSGLAGVKFF.

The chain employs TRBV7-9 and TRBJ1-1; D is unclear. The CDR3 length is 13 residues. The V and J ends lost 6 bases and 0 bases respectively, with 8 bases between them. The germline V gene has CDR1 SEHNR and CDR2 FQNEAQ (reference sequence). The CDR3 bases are TGTGCCAGCAGGTTACAGATGAACACTGAAGCTTTCTTT. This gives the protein CASRLQMNTEAFF.

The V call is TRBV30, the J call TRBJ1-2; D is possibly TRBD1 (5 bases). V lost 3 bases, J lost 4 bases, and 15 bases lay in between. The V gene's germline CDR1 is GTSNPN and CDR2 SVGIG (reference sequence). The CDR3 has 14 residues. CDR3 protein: CAWRDRGGIYGYTF. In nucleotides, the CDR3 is TGTGCCTGGAGGGACCGCGGGGGGATCTATGGCTACACCTTC.

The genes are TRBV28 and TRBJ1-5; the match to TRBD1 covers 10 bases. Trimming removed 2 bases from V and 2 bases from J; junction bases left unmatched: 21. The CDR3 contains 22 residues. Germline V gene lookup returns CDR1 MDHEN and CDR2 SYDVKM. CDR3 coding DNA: TGTGCCAGCAGTTTACGGCGATGGTCGTTGACAGGGGGCGCGAATCGCAATCAGCCCCAGCATTTT. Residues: CASSLRRWSLTGGANRNQPQHF.

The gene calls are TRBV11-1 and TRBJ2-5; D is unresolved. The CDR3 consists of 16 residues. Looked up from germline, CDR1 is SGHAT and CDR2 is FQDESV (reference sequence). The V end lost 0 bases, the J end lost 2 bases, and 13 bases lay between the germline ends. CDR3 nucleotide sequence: TGTGCCAGCAGCTTAGCGCAGGTAGAGAGACAAGAGACCCAGTACTTC. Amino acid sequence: CASSLAQVERQETQYF. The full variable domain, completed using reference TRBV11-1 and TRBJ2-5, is EAEVAQSPRYKITEKSQAVAFWCDPISGHATLYWYRQILGQGPELLVQFQDESVVDDSQLPKDRFSAERLKGVDSTLKIQPAELGDSAMYLCASSLAQVERQETQYFGPGTRLLVL.

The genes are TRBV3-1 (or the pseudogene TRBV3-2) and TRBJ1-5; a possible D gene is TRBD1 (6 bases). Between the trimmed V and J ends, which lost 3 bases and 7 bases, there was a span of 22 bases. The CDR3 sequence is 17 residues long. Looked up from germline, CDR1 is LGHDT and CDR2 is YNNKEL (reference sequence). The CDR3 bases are TGTGCCAGCAGCCATTCCCCCGGGACAAAACCCCTACAGCCCCAGCATTTT. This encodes CASSHSPGTKPLQPQHF.

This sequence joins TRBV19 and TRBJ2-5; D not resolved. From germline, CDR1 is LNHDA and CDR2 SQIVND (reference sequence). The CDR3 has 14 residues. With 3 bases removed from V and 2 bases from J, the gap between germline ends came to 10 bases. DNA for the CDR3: TGTGCCAGTAGTATGATAGCCGGGCAAGAGACCCAGTACTTC. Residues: CASSMIAGQETQYF.

The CDR3 DNA sequence: TGTGCCAGCTCCCCGCGGGCTGGAAACACCATATATTTT. Translation gives CASSPRAGNTIYF. The chain recombines TRBV18 with TRBJ1-3; D is undetermined. V was cut by 6 bases and J by 2 bases, with 8 bases left in between. This CDR3 region has 13 residues. Germline-derived CDR1 and CDR2 are KGHSH and LQKENI.

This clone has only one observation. CDR3 residues: CASSFKLGTSYEQYF. CDR3 DNA sequence: TGTGCCAGCAGTTTTAAGCTAGGAACTTCCTACGAGCAGTACTTC. V and J are TRBV27 and TRBJ2-7; no reliable D call. This CDR3 is 15 amino acids long. Between the trimmed V and J ends, which lost 3 bases and 1 base, there was a span of 13 bases. The germline V gene has CDR1 MNHEY and CDR2 SMNVEV (reference sequence).